These T cell receptor beta chains were read from a single sample in a study of blood T cell repertoires in COVID-19. Repertoires were generated with immunoSEQ multiplex PCR, while TCRdb's copy carries only in-frame clones and drops some. The table records a few hundred thousand clones, approximately 85% of them present only once. Sequenced sample: PBMCs or T cells enriched from blood (not recorded which). These receptor sequences come from a woman in her twenties or thirties who had recovered from COVID-19. Each CDR3 is given with its conserved first and last residue. Fields, in order: clone size, J gene, D gene, V gene, CDR3 DNA, CDR3 protein. The D gene is left open where the match is weak. Where a row states a size, it is once, few, many or the class of an expanded clone; other rows omit it.

clone_size: few
j_call: TRBJ2-5
d_call: TRBD1
v_call: TRBV24-1
cdr3_nt: TGTGCCACGGGACAGCAAGAGACCCAGTACTTC
cdr3_aa: CATGQQETQYF

clone_size: .
j_call: TRBJ1-2
d_call: .
v_call: TRBV5-1
cdr3_nt: TGCGCCAGCAGCTTACAGAGTTCCTCTAACTATGGCTACACCTTC
cdr3_aa: CASSLQSSSNYGYTF

clone_size: .
j_call: TRBJ2-2
d_call: .
v_call: TRBV2
cdr3_nt: TGTGCCAGCAGAGGGGATTCAGCCACCGGGGAGCTGTTTTTT
cdr3_aa: CASRGDSATGELFF

clone_size: .
j_call: TRBJ2-7
d_call: .
v_call: TRBV7-8
cdr3_nt: TGTGCCAGCAGCTCCATGGCTAGCGCCTCCTACGAGCAGTACTTC
cdr3_aa: CASSSMASASYEQYF

clone_size: .
j_call: TRBJ2-3
d_call: TRBD1
v_call: TRBV24-1
cdr3_nt: TGTGCCACCAGTGACTCAAGGACAGGGGGCTTTGGCACAGATACGCAGTATTTT
cdr3_aa: CATSDSRTGGFGTDTQYF

clone_size: .
j_call: TRBJ2-3
d_call: .
v_call: TRBV5-1
cdr3_nt: TGCGCCAGCAGCCGGGGAGCACACCATGGGCCAGATACGCAGTATTTT
cdr3_aa: CASSRGAHHGPDTQYF

clone_size: .
j_call: TRBJ2-7
d_call: .
v_call: TRBV18
cdr3_nt: TGTGCCAGCCTTTACGGGCAGGGTCCCTACGAGCAGTACTTC
cdr3_aa: CASLYGQGPYEQYF

clone_size: few
j_call: TRBJ1-1
d_call: .
v_call: TRBV18
cdr3_nt: TGTGCCAGCTCACCAGCGATTAAGAACACTGAAGCTTTCTTT
cdr3_aa: CASSPAIKNTEAFF

clone_size: .
j_call: TRBJ1-1
d_call: .
v_call: TRBV6-5
cdr3_nt: TGTGCCAGCAGTTACGAGCGGGGGACTGAAGCTTTCTTT
cdr3_aa: CASSYERGTEAFF

clone_size: .
j_call: TRBJ1-2
d_call: TRBD1
v_call: TRBV29-1
cdr3_nt: TGCAGCGTTGAGGATGGGGACAGGGGGAGGGGTGGCTACACCTTC
cdr3_aa: CSVEDGDRGRGGYTF

clone_size: .
j_call: TRBJ2-7
d_call: .
v_call: TRBV18
cdr3_nt: TGTGCCAGCTCACCGTGGGCCCAGTCCTACGAGCAGTACTTC
cdr3_aa: CASSPWAQSYEQYF

clone_size: .
j_call: TRBJ1-5
d_call: .
v_call: TRBV2
cdr3_nt: TGTGCCAGCTGGGGGCGGACGGGGGGAGCGGCGGCCGGCCTTACTAGCAATCAGCCCCAGCATTTT
cdr3_aa: CASWGRTGGAAAGLTSNQPQHF

clone_size: .
j_call: TRBJ1-6
d_call: TRBD1
v_call: TRBV28
cdr3_nt: TGTGCCAGCAGTTCGGGGGACAGGGGCATTCAGAGCTCCTATAATTCACCCCTCCACTTT
cdr3_aa: CASSSGDRGIQSSYNSPLHF

clone_size: .
j_call: TRBJ2-5
d_call: .
v_call: TRBV29-1
cdr3_nt: TGCAGCGTCCCTTTCCTACCAACAGGGGTTGGGCGGGAGGCCCAGTACTTC
cdr3_aa: CSVPFLPTGVGREAQYF

clone_size: .
j_call: TRBJ2-1
d_call: .
v_call: TRBV4-1
cdr3_nt: TGCGCCAGCAGCCAAGATATCGGGGGTTGGAATGAGCAGTTCTTC
cdr3_aa: CASSQDIGGWNEQFF

clone_size: once
j_call: TRBJ2-5
d_call: TRBD1
v_call: TRBV20-1
cdr3_nt: TGCAGTGCTAGTCGATTGGGACAGACTTACCAAGAGACCCAGTACTTC
cdr3_aa: CSASRLGQTYQETQYF

clone_size: .
j_call: TRBJ1-1
d_call: .
v_call: TRBV2
cdr3_nt: TGTGCCAGCAGGGGGCCCGGGGGTATGAACACTGAAGCTTTCTTT
cdr3_aa: CASRGPGGMNTEAFF